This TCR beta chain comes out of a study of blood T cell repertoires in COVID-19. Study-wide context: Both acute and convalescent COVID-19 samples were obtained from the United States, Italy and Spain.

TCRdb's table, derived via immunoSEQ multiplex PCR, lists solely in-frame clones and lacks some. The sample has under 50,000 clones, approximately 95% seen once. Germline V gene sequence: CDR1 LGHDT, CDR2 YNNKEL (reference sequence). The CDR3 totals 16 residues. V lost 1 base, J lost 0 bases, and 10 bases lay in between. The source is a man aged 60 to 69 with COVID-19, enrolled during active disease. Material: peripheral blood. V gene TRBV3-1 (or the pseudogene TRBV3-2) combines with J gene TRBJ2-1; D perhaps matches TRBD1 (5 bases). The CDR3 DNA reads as TGTGCCAGCAGCCAAGTGACAGTGAGCTCCTACAATGAGCAGTTCTTC. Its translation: CASSQVTVSSYNEQFF.